The entry below gives a single T cell receptor beta chain sequence along with its context. CDR1 is LGHNA and CDR2 is YNFKEQ in the germline V gene. There are 13 residues in the CDR3. V lost 0 bases and J lost 6, with 9 bases in between. This entry comes from a study of cytomegalovirus exposure and HLA in healthy donors. With 60 Vbeta and 13 Jbeta primers, the PCR was carried out. Original processing notes: A later analysis counted 70 million to 85 million unique TCR beta chains, around 10 million shared. The repertoire was sequenced with immunoSEQ multiplex PCR; TCRdb's copy has only in-frame clones and lacks some. V and J calls and clone size are given by that table; D and trimming were obtained from the DNA. The table has 200,000 to 250,000 clones, 60% to 80% seen once. At the time of sampling, donors were nominally healthy, though unrecorded immune exposures were likely.

Sequences were obtained from PBMCs. J is TRBJ2-7 and V is TRBV4-2; possible D gene TRBD1, 5 bases. The TCR comes from a young man in good health and CMV-seronegative. The chain's CDR3 is CASSQDRGSEQYF. The CDR3 DNA reads TGTGCCAGCAGCCAAGATAGGGGATCCGAGCAGTACTTC.